This entry features one T cell receptor beta chain sequence. Antigen: not known. This entry comes from a study of T cells in Graves' hyperthyroidism and ophthalmopathy. What was amplified from RNA transcripts were TCR beta CDR3 regions. HTBI primers were the set used in a first-round RT-PCR of the TCR CDR3. TCRdb reprocessed the multiplex PCR reads with MiXCR, giving one entry per CDR3 protein. In the table there are 460,000 or so distinct CDR3 sequences, about 15% of which are singletons. Study results and caveats: Ophthalmopathy got predicted by the model a median approximately 6.4 months before its onset.

PBMCs came from about 10 ml fresh peripheral blood. V dropped 4 bases and J dropped 2 bases, with 15 bases sitting between them. Germline assignment: CDR1 SGHNT and CDR2 YYREEE (reference sequence). The CDR3 is 15 residues long. The chain recombines TRBV5-4 with TRBJ1-1, with a weak D call TRBD1 (5 bases). This receptor was taken from a young woman with Graves' hyperthyroidism. The sequenced sample was blood. For the CDR3, the DNA is TGTGCCAGCAGCCCGTCGGACGGGGGAAACACTGAAGCTTTCTTT. Protein product: CASSPSDGGNTEAFF.